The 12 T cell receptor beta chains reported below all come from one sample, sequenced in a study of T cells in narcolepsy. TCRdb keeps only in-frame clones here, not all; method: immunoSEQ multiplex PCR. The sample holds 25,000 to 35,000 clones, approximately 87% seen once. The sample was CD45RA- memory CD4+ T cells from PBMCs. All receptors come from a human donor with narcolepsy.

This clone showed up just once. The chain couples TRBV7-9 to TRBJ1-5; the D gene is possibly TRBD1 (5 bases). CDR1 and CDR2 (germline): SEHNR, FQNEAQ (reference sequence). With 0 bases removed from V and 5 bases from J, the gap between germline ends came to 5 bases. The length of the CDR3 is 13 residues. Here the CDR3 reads CASSLARDQPQHF. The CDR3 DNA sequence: TGTGCCAGCAGCTTAGCCAGGGATCAGCCCCAGCATTTT.

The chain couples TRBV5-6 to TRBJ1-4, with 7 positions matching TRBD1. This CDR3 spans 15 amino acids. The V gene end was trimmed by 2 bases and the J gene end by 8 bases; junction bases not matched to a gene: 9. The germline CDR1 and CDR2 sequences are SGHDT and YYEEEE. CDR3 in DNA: TGTGCCAGCAGCTTCCGAGGACAGGCTCTAGAAAAACTGTTTTTT. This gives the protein CASSFRGQALEKLFF.

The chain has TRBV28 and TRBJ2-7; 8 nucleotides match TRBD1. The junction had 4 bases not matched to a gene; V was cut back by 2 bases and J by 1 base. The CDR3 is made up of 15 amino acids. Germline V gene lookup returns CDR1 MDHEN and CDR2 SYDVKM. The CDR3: CASSLIGQGSYEQYF. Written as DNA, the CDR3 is TGTGCCAGCAGTTTAATTGGACAGGGTTCCTACGAGCAGTACTTC.

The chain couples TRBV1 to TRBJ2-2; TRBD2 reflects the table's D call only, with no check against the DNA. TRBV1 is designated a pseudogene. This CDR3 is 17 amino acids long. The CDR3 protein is CTSSQEESGRRTGELFF. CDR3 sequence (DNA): TGCACCAGCAGCCAAGAGGAGAGCGGGCGCCGCACCGGGGAGCTGTTTTTT.

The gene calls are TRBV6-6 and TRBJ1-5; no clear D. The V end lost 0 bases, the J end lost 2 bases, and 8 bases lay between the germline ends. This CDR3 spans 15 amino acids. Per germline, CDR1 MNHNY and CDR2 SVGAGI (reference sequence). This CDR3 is CASSYSRQGNQPQHF. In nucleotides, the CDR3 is TGTGCCAGCAGTTACTCGAGGCAGGGCAATCAGCCCCAGCATTTT.

CDR3 DNA sequence: TGTGCCAGCAGTTTATCTGGGGCGGGACACTTTAATTCACCCCTCCACTTT. Its protein is CASSLSGAGHFNSPLHF. This sequence joins TRBV27 and TRBJ1-6, with a possible D match to TRBD1 (6 bases). Per germline, CDR1 MNHEY and CDR2 SMNVEV (reference sequence). The V and J ends lost 0 bases and 6 bases respectively, with 15 bases between them. This CDR3 has 17 residues.

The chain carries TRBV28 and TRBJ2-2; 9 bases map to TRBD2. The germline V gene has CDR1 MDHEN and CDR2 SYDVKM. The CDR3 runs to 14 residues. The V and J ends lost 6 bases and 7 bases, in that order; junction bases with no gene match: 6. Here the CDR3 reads CASRVAGEVGELFF. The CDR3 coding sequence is TGTGCCAGCAGGGTAGCGGGAGAGGTCGGGGAGCTGTTTTTT.

For the CDR3, the DNA is TGTGCCAGCAGCACGACAGGTTACGAGCAGTACTTC. Amino acids: CASSTTGYEQYF. The chain uses TRBV6-6 and TRBJ2-7, with a weak D call TRBD1 (6 bases). Looked up from germline, CDR1 is MNHNY and CDR2 is SVGAGI (reference sequence). This CDR3 has 12 amino acids. Trimming took 6 bases from V and 4 from J, leaving 10 bases between them.

The CDR3 protein is CASNEGAGETQYF. CDR3 DNA sequence: TGCGCCAGCAACGAGGGGGCCGGAGAGACCCAGTACTTC. This sequence joins TRBV5-1 and TRBJ2-5, with 7 bases aligning to TRBD1. The CDR3 runs 13 residues. V shed 6 bases and J 4 bases; nucleotides not matched to a gene: 6. Germline assignment: CDR1 SGHRS and CDR2 YFSETQ.

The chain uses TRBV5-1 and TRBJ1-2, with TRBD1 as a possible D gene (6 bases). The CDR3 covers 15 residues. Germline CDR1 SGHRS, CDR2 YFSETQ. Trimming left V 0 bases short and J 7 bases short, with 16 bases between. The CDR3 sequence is CASSLAAGQSVGYTF. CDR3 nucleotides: TGCGCCAGCAGCTTGGCGGCTGGACAGTCGGTTGGCTACACCTTC.

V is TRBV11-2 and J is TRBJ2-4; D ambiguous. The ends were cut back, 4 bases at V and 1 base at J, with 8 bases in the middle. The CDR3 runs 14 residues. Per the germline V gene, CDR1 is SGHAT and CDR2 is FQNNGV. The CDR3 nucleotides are TGTGCCAGCAGCTCACCCCGGGCCAAAAACATTCAGTACTTC. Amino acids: CASSSPRAKNIQYF.

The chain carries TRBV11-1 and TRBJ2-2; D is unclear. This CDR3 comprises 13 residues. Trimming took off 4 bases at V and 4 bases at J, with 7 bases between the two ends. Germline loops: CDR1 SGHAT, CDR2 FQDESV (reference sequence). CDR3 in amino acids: CASSSLVTGELFF. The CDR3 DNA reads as TGTGCCAGCAGCTCGCTGGTCACCGGGGAGCTGTTTTTT.